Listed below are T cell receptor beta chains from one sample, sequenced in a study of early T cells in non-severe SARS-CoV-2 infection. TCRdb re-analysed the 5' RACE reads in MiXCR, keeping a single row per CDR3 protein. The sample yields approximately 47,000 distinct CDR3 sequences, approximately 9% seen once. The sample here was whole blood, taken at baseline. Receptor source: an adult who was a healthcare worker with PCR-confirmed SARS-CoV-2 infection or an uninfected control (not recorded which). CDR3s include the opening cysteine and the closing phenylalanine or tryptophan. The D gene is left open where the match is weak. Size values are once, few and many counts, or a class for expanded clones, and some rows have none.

TGTGCCACCTGGAAGGGTGCAACTAATGAAAAACTGTTTTTT	CATWKGATNEKLFF	TRBJ1-4	TRBV19	many	NA	14
TGTGCCAGCAGCTTAGCGGCTAGCGGGATATCCTACAATGAGCAGTTCTTC	CASSLAASGISYNEQFF	TRBJ2-1	TRBV7-6	many	TRBD2	17
TGTGCCAGCAGTTCGGACGTGACAGATACGCAGTATTTT	CASSSDVTDTQYF	TRBJ2-3	TRBV7-2	NA	NA	13
TGTGCCAGCAGCCGCAGATCGGAGGGGAACTATGGCTACACCTTC	CASSRRSEGNYGYTF	TRBJ1-2	TRBV5-5	few	NA	15
TGTGCCAGCAGCCCGACAGGGGTCACCGGGGAGCTGTTTTTT	CASSPTGVTGELFF	TRBJ2-2	TRBV7-9	few	TRBD1	14
TGTGCCAGCAGGACCCCGGGACTTACCAACAATGAGCAGTTCTTC	CASRTPGLTNNEQFF	TRBJ2-1	TRBV6-6	few	NA	15
TGTGCCAGCAGCCCGACTAGCGGGAGCGGGGAGCAGTACTTC	CASSPTSGSGEQYF	TRBJ2-7	TRBV3-1	NA	TRBD2	14
TGTGCCAGCAGCTCTGGGACAGGACTCACAGATACGCAGTATTTT	CASSSGTGLTDTQYF	TRBJ2-3	TRBV7-9	many	TRBD1	15
TGTGCCAGCAGCCAGTACTACGGAACAGATACGCAGTATTTT	CASSQYYGTDTQYF	TRBJ2-3	TRBV14	NA	NA	14
TGCGCCAGCAGCCTACAGGGTTCAGGCACAGATACGCAGTATTTT	CASSLQGSGTDTQYF	TRBJ2-3	TRBV5-1	NA	NA	15
TGTGCCAGCAGCCACATACGGTTTGGAAACACCATATATTTT	CASSHIRFGNTIYF	TRBJ1-3	TRBV11-2	NA	NA	14
TGCGCCAGCAGCCAAGACGGGACTTCCTTCTATGGCTACACCTTC	CASSQDGTSFYGYTF	TRBJ1-2	TRBV4-3	NA	NA	15
TGCGCCAGCAGAGGACAGGGTAATTCACCCCTCCACTTT	CASRGQGNSPLHF	TRBJ1-6	TRBV5-1	few	TRBD1	13
TGCAGTGCTGGGACTAGCGGGAGGGCGCTTAAAAACATTCAGTACTTC	CSAGTSGRALKNIQYF	TRBJ2-4	TRBV20-1	many	TRBD2	16
TGTGCCAGCAGCTATGCCACAGATACGCAGTATTTT	CASSYATDTQYF	TRBJ2-3	TRBV7-9	many	NA	12
TGTGCCAGCAGCTTTCTGCACAGGGGGAATGAAAAACTGTTTTTT	CASSFLHRGNEKLFF	TRBJ1-4	TRBV7-9	few	TRBD1	15
TGTGCCAGCAAGGGGGATGAGCAGTTCTTC	CASKGDEQFF	TRBJ2-1	TRBV2	many	NA	10
TGTGCCAGCAGCTCACTTACCGGGACAGCCTCCTACGAGCAGTACTTC	CASSSLTGTASYEQYF	TRBJ2-7	TRBV7-6	NA	TRBD1	16
TGTGCCAGCAGCAGATGGTCATCGGGGGAAGGCACAGATACGCAGTATTTT	CASSRWSSGEGTDTQYF	TRBJ2-3	TRBV2	many	NA	17
TGTGCCAGTGGGAGGGGGGTTCAGCCCCAGCATTTT	CASGRGVQPQHF	TRBJ1-5	TRBV12-3/TRBV12-4	few	NA	12
TGTGCCAGCAGCTATGACACCGGGGAGCTGTTTTTT	CASSYDTGELFF	TRBJ2-2	TRBV5-6	NA	NA	12
TGTGCCAGCAGTTTGGTGTTCTATGGCTACACCTTC	CASSLVFYGYTF	TRBJ1-2	TRBV28	few	NA	12
TGTGCCAGCAGCCCGCGGACAGGGAGGTACGAGCAGTACTTC	CASSPRTGRYEQYF	TRBJ2-7	TRBV12-3/TRBV12-4	NA	TRBD1	14
TGTGCCAGCAGCTTCACGCAGATGGCCGCCGAGCAGTACTTC	CASSFTQMAAEQYF	TRBJ2-7	TRBV11-2	NA	NA	14
TGCGCCAGCAGCCCATTACCGGGTTTCATGAACACTGAAGCTTTCTTT	CASSPLPGFMNTEAFF	TRBJ1-1	TRBV5-1	NA	NA	16
TGTGCCAGCAGTCCTCCCGGGACAGGGGGCGGAGGACAGTACTTC	CASSPPGTGGGGQYF	TRBJ2-7	TRBV28	few	TRBD1	15
TGTGCCATCAGTGGAAGCGGGCAAAGAAGTGACACTGAAGCTTTCTTT	CAISGSGQRSDTEAFF	TRBJ1-1	TRBV10-3	many	NA	16
TGCAGCGCGCTACAGAGACAGGGGGCAATAGATACGCAGTATTTT	CSALQRQGAIDTQYF	TRBJ2-3	TRBV29-1	NA	TRBD1	15
TGCGCCAGCAGCGACGCGGGACAGGGAGTCTCTGAAGCTTTCTTT	CASSDAGQGVSEAFF	TRBJ1-1	TRBV10-1	NA	TRBD1	15
TGTGCCAGCAGCTTTCGACGCACAGATACGCAGTATTTT	CASSFRRTDTQYF	TRBJ2-3	TRBV7-2	NA	NA	13
TGCAGCGTTGAAGGGGGTCTTAGCCCAGATACGCAGTATTTT	CSVEGGLSPDTQYF	TRBJ2-3	TRBV29-1	NA	NA	14
TGTGCCAGCCATAATGGGGCGGCCTACGAGCAGTACTTC	CASHNGAAYEQYF	TRBJ2-7	TRBV6-6	many	NA	13
TGTGCCAGCAGCGTAGGCACCTCTGGGGCCAACGTCCTGACTTTC	CASSVGTSGANVLTF	TRBJ2-6	TRBV9	many	NA	15
TGCAGTGCTGCCCCAGGACAGCAGAATGACTATGGCTACACCTTC	CSAAPGQQNDYGYTF	TRBJ1-2	TRBV20-1	many	NA	15
TGTGCCAGCAGTCCGGGGGACAGGTTCGCCTACACCTTC	CASSPGDRFAYTF	TRBJ1-2	TRBV6-5	NA	TRBD1	13
TGTGCCAGCAGGAGGAAATGGGGGGAATACTACGAGCAGTACTTC	CASRRKWGEYYEQYF	TRBJ2-7	TRBV2	few	NA	15
TGTGCCAGCAGTACGACTTCGAGCTCTGGAAACACCATATATTTT	CASSTTSSSGNTIYF	TRBJ1-3	TRBV28	few	NA	15
TGTGCCACCGGTCGAGCGGGGAGCTCCTACAATGAGCAGTTCTTC	CATGRAGSSYNEQFF	TRBJ2-1	TRBV6-4	NA	TRBD2	15
TGCGCCAGCAGCCAGGGACAGACCTATGGCTACACCTTC	CASSQGQTYGYTF	TRBJ1-2	TRBV4-1	NA	TRBD1	13
TGTGCCAGCAGGAGCCCCAATCAGCCCCAGCATTTT	CASRSPNQPQHF	TRBJ1-5	TRBV2	NA	NA	12